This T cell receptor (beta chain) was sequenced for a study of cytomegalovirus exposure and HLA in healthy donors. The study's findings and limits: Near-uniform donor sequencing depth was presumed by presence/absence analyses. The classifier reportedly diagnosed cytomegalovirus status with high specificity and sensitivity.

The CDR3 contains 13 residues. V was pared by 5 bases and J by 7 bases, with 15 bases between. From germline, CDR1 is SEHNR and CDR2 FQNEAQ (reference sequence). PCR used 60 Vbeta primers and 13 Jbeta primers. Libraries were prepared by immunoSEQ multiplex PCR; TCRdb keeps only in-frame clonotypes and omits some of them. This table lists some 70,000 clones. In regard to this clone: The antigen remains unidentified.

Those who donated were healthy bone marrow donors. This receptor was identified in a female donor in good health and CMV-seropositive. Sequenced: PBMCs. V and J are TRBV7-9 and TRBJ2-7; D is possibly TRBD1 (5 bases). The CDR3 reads CASSPSVRDEQYF. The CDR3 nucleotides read TGTGCCAGCAGCCCCAGTGTCAGGGATGAGCAGTACTTC.